The rows below give T cell receptor beta chains drawn from one sample of a study of blood T cell repertoires in COVID-19. This table comes from immunoSEQ multiplex PCR, and its TCRdb copy is limited to in-frame clones, with some not included. This table holds under 140,000 clones, nearly 80% found once. Sequencing input: peripheral blood. The receptors stem from an elderly woman with active or convalescent COVID-19. The CDR3 runs from the conserved cysteine through the conserved F or W. Each record gives: D gene, V gene, J gene, clone size, CDR3 DNA, CDR3 protein. D genes are given only for firm matches. Clone size, where shown, is once, few, many, or a class for clones that have expanded.

NA	TRBV5-4	TRBJ2-1	many	TGTGCCAGCACATCAGTCAATGAGCAGTTCTTC	CASTSVNEQFF
NA	TRBV6-6	TRBJ1-5	NA	TGTGCCAGCAGTTATTCGAGAGCCCATAGCAATCAGCCCCAGCATTTT	CASSYSRAHSNQPQHF
TRBD1	TRBV6-4	TRBJ1-4	NA	TGTGCCAGCAGTGTATCCTCGGGACAGGGTGTCAGGACTAATGAAAAACTGTTTTTT	CASSVSSGQGVRTNEKLFF
TRBD2	TRBV28	TRBJ2-5	NA	TGTGCCAGTCACACGACTAGCCGGGAGACCCAGTACTTC	CASHTTSRETQYF
NA	TRBV4-3	TRBJ2-3	NA	TGCGCCAGCAGCCAAAGGGCCTTCTGGGACATGAGCACAGATACGCAGTATTTT	CASSQRAFWDMSTDTQYF
TRBD1	TRBV9	TRBJ1-4	NA	TGTGCCAGCAGCGCCCGGGACAGAGTGTTTTTT	CASSARDRVFF
TRBD1	TRBV5-1	TRBJ1-2	NA	TGCGCCAGCAGCATCAGGGACAGGGGGACCTATGGCTACACCTTC	CASSIRDRGTYGYTF
TRBD1	TRBV3-1/TRBV3-2	TRBJ1-1	NA	TGTGCCAGCAGCCAAGGCTTGACAGGGGGCATCAAAGCTTTCTTT	CASSQGLTGGIKAFF
NA	TRBV6-1	TRBJ1-6	NA	TGTGCCAGCAGTGACCCGGGACAAAATTCACCCCTCCACTTT	CASSDPGQNSPLHF
NA	TRBV4-3	TRBJ1-4	few	TGCGCCAGCAGCCAAGATTTATTAACAGGGTACGAAAAACTGTTTTTT	CASSQDLLTGYEKLFF
TRBD1	TRBV28	TRBJ2-3	NA	TGTGCCAGCAGTTTGCTGACAGGGGGTGTTACAGATACGCAGTATTTT	CASSLLTGGVTDTQYF
TRBD2	TRBV18	TRBJ2-1	NA	TGTGCCAGCTCACTGGCGGGAGGGTCCTACAATGAGCAGTTCTTC	CASSLAGGSYNEQFF
TRBD2	TRBV18	TRBJ2-3	few	TGTGCCAGCTCACAGGGACTAGCCTCTAGCACAGATACGCAGTATTTT	CASSQGLASSTDTQYF
TRBD2	TRBV6-1	TRBJ2-2	NA	TGTGCCAGCAGTGAGCTACTAGCGGGAGTGGGCGGGGAGCTGTTTTTT	CASSELLAGVGGELFF
NA	TRBV4-1	TRBJ2-7	NA	TGCGCCAGCAGCCAGGGGGCCCTAATCTACGAGCAGTACTTC	CASSQGALIYEQYF
NA	TRBV3-1/TRBV3-2	TRBJ2-1	NA	TGTGCCAGCAGCCAATTCTGGCAGGGAGGTTACAATGAGCAGTTCTTC	CASSQFWQGGYNEQFF
NA	TRBV28	TRBJ2-7	NA	TGTGCCAGCAGTTCCCCCGCCTGGGCAGAGTACTTC	CASSSPAWAEYF
TRBD2	TRBV18	TRBJ2-1	NA	TGTGCCAGCTCTCGGACTAGCGGGAACTCCTACAATGAGCAGTTCTTC	CASSRTSGNSYNEQFF
TRBD1	TRBV19	TRBJ1-5	NA	TGTGCCAGTAGTATCCATCAGGGGGCCGCCAATCAGCCCCAGCATTTT	CASSIHQGAANQPQHF
NA	TRBV18	TRBJ1-1	NA	TGTGCCAGCTCACCATTTCGAACAGAACACACTGAAGCTTTCTTT	CASSPFRTEHTEAFF
TRBD2	TRBV19	TRBJ2-7	NA	TGTGCCAGTAGTGCGGGACTAGCGGGAGGGCTGCACGAGCAGTACTTC	CASSAGLAGGLHEQYF
TRBD1	TRBV5-1	TRBJ2-5	NA	TGCGCCAGCAGCTTGGAGGGGAAAAACAGGGGGCACGAGACCCAGTACTTC	CASSLEGKNRGHETQYF
NA	TRBV2	TRBJ1-1	NA	TGTGCCAGCAGTCGTCAGGGGTGGGGTGAAGCTTTCTTT	CASSRQGWGEAFF
TRBD2	TRBV7-3	TRBJ2-2	NA	TGTGCCAGCAGCTTAAACCCCACGCTTCTAGCGGGAGGGAATACCGGGGAGCTGTTTTTT	CASSLNPTLLAGGNTGELFF
NA	TRBV29-1	TRBJ2-3	NA	TGCAGCGCGGCGGCGGGGAGCACAGATACGCAGTATTTT	CSAAAGSTDTQYF
TRBD2	TRBV6-5	TRBJ2-7	few	TGTGCCAGCAGCCGTAGCGGGAGAGTCTACGAGCAGTACTTC	CASSRSGRVYEQYF
TRBD1	TRBV7-9	TRBJ2-7	NA	TGTGCCAGCAGCTCCGGCCGGGACAGGGGTTCCTACGAGCAGTACTTC	CASSSGRDRGSYEQYF
TRBD2	TRBV9	TRBJ2-3	NA	TGTGCCAGCAGCAGCGGGAGGGACACAGATACGCAGTATTTT	CASSSGRDTDTQYF
TRBD1	TRBV18	TRBJ2-7	NA	TGTGCCAGCTCTCAAGGGACAGGGCAACCCTCCGAGCAGTACTTC	CASSQGTGQPSEQYF
TRBD1	TRBV28	TRBJ2-7	NA	TGTGCCAGCGAGAGGGACAGCTACGAGCAGTACTTC	CASERDSYEQYF
NA	TRBV7-8	TRBJ2-7	once	TGTGCCAGCAGCTTAGCTCCGACTAACTCCTACGAGCAGTACTTC	CASSLAPTNSYEQYF
NA	TRBV30	TRBJ1-5	few	TGTGCCTGGAGCCCTCGGGGTAGCAATCAGCCCCAGCATTTT	CAWSPRGSNQPQHF
TRBD1	TRBV7-2	TRBJ1-2	NA	TGTGCCAGCAGTACGGACAGGGGGGTAGGCTACACCTTC	CASSTDRGVGYTF
TRBD2	TRBV19	TRBJ2-7	NA	TGTGCCAGTAGTATAGTTCTAGCGGGCAACTACGAGCAGTACTTC	CASSIVLAGNYEQYF
TRBD1	TRBV3-1/TRBV3-2	TRBJ2-7	NA	TGTGCCAGCAGCCCCGGACAGGGTTCCTACGAGCAGTACTTC	CASSPGQGSYEQYF
TRBD1	TRBV29-1	TRBJ2-1	NA	TGCAGCGCTGGGGGATCGACAGGGTACTCCTACAATGAGCAGTTCTTC	CSAGGSTGYSYNEQFF
TRBD2	TRBV7-9	TRBJ2-1	NA	TGTGCCAGCAGCTTAAGGCTAGCGGGAAACAAATACTACAATGAGCAGTTCTTC	CASSLRLAGNKYYNEQFF
NA	TRBV7-9	TRBJ1-2	once	TGTGCCAGCAGCTTAAATCTCTATGGCTACACCTTC	CASSLNLYGYTF
TRBD2	TRBV19	TRBJ2-3	NA	TGTGCCAGCACGGGGGGGAGGCCCCGCACAGATACGCAGTATTTT	CASTGGRPRTDTQYF
NA	TRBV6-6	TRBJ1-5	once	TGTGCCAGCAGGCCAGGGGTTGAAAATCAGCCCCAGCATTTT	CASRPGVENQPQHF
TRBD2	TRBV6-2/TRBV6-3	TRBJ2-3	NA	TGTGCCAGCAGTTACTCGAGGCGGGAGGGCCGCCCAGATACGCAGTATTTT	CASSYSRREGRPDTQYF
TRBD1	TRBV10-2	TRBJ1-2	NA	TGCGCCAGCTGGGGGGGACAGGGTGAGGGCTACACCTTC	CASWGGQGEGYTF
NA	TRBV7-3	TRBJ1-1	NA	TGTGCCAGCAGCCGTCAGGGGTCCACTGAAGCTTTCTTT	CASSRQGSTEAFF
TRBD2	TRBV27	TRBJ2-3	NA	TGTGCCAGCAGTTCCTCCTCTAGCGGGAGTGGAGATACGCAGTATTTT	CASSSSSSGSGDTQYF
TRBD2	TRBV5-5	TRBJ2-7	NA	TGTGCCAGCAGCTTGCTGAGTAGCGGGGCGGCCGTCTACGAGCAGTACTTC	CASSLLSSGAAVYEQYF
TRBD2	TRBV5-1	TRBJ2-1	NA	TGCGCCAGCGGGTCGGAGAGCGGGAGCTCCTACAATGAGCAGTTCTTC	CASGSESGSSYNEQFF
TRBD1	TRBV5-1	TRBJ2-1	NA	TGCGCCAGCAGCTTAACAGGGGGGTCCTACAATGAGCAGTTCTTC	CASSLTGGSYNEQFF
NA	TRBV15	TRBJ2-3	NA	TGTGCCACCAGCAGCCATGACTCCCCTAGTGGAGATACGCAGTATTTT	CATSSHDSPSGDTQYF
TRBD2	TRBV5-1	TRBJ2-4	NA	TGCGCCAGCAGCCACATAGCGGGCACCAAAAACATTCAGTACTTC	CASSHIAGTKNIQYF
TRBD2	TRBV10-2	TRBJ2-1	NA	TGCGCCAGCAGTCCGACTAGCGGGAGGGGAGCAGACTACAATGAGCAGTTCTTC	CASSPTSGRGADYNEQFF
TRBD1	TRBV6-5	TRBJ2-1	NA	TGTGCCAGCAGTTACGGGACAGAGGGGAATGAGCAGTTCTTC	CASSYGTEGNEQFF
TRBD1	TRBV7-9	TRBJ2-3	NA	TGTGCCAGCAGCCTAGGACAGGGGAGGGATACGCAGTATTTT	CASSLGQGRDTQYF
NA	TRBV5-4	TRBJ1-1	NA	TGTGCCAGCAGCTGGCCGGTCGGGACTGAAGCTTTCTTT	CASSWPVGTEAFF